Each of the 21 T cell receptor beta chains below was sequenced from the same sample in a study of blood T cell repertoires in COVID-19. The data were produced by immunoSEQ multiplex PCR, yet TCRdb's version contains in-frame clones alone and is incomplete. There are around 100,000 clones in the sample; approximately 90% occur only once, and 5% to 6% lies in the top ten. The sample comprised peripheral blood. The origin of the receptors is a man aged 45-65 years with acute or convalescent COVID-19.

The rearrangement uses TRBV29-1 and TRBJ2-7; 12 nucleotides align to TRBD2. The CDR3 is 13 residues long. V shed 4 bases and J 7 bases; nucleotides not matched to a gene: 5. Germline V CDR1 and CDR2: SQVTM, ANQGSEA. CDR3: CSVAGLAGREQYF. The DNA of the CDR3 is TGCAGCGTTGCCGGACTAGCGGGGAGAGAGCAGTACTTC.

This chain uses TRBV10-2 with TRBJ2-2, with 8 bases lining up with TRBD2. J gave up 3 bases and V 5 bases, and 2 bases lay outside the gene matches. The CDR3 contains 14 residues. In germline, CDR1 is WSHSY, CDR2 SAAADI. The CDR3 DNA sequence: TGCGCCAGCAGTACAGCGGGGGACACCGGGGAGCTGTTTTTT. It codes for CASSTAGDTGELFF.

The rearrangement uses TRBV14 and TRBJ2-1; TRBD1 matches 10 bases. V lost 5 bases, J lost 6 bases, and 7 bases stayed unmatched. The V gene's germline CDR1 is SGHDN and CDR2 FVKESK. CDR3 length: 15 amino acids. CDR3 in amino acids: CASSLGGTGVNEQFF. The DNA of the CDR3 is TGTGCCAGCAGCTTAGGGGGGACAGGGGTCAATGAGCAGTTCTTC.

The V call is TRBV4-2, the J call TRBJ2-1; 12 nucleotides agree with TRBD2. Per the germline V gene, CDR1 is LGHNA and CDR2 is YNFKEQ. CDR3 length: 17 residues. J was trimmed by 5 bases and V by 4 bases; bases with no gene match: 9. CDR3 nucleotides: TGTGCCAGCAGCCCTCGACTAGCGGGGGAACACAACAATGAGCAGTTCTTC. Protein product: CASSPRLAGEHNNEQFF.

The chain links TRBV25-1 to TRBJ2-7, with TRBD1 matching over 7 bases. Per germline, CDR1 MGHDK and CDR2 SYGVNS. The ends lost 4 bases at V and 0 bases at J; junction bases unmatched: 6. The CDR3 is made up of 15 amino acids. As DNA, the CDR3 is TGTGCCAGCAGTGCTACCGGGACAGCCTCCTACGAGCAGTACTTC. This sequence encodes CASSATGTASYEQYF.

V gene TRBV24-1 combines with J gene TRBJ2-4; the D is unclear. The CDR3 is 13 amino acids. The V gene lost 9 bases and the J gene lost 0 bases, with 8 bases spanning the gap. From germline, CDR1 is KGHDR and CDR2 SFDVKD. CDR3 nucleotide sequence: TGTGCCACCGTGAGGCAAGCCAAAAACATTCAGTACTTC. It encodes CATVRQAKNIQYF.

The chain has TRBV6-5 and TRBJ1-1, with no clear D. V dropped 2 bases and J dropped 0 bases, with 13 bases sitting between them. The CDR3 has 16 amino acids. Germline V gives CDR1 MNHEY, CDR2 SVGAGI. The CDR3 reads CASSYIGRGMNTEAFF. In DNA, the CDR3 is TGTGCCAGCAGTTACATAGGGAGAGGGATGAACACTGAAGCTTTCTTT.

The chain employs TRBV20-1 and TRBJ2-7, with 8 bases matching TRBD2. The CDR3 runs 14 residues. V lost 3 bases, J lost 5 bases, and 9 bases stayed unmatched. The germline CDR1 and CDR2 sequences are DFQATT and SNEGSKA (reference sequence). Here the CDR3 DNA reads TGCAGTGCTAGTCCCAGCGGGAGTCTCCACGAGCAGTACTTC. It translates to CSASPSGSLHEQYF.

This chain links TRBV4-1 with TRBJ1-1, with D possibly TRBD1 on 5 matching bases. Between the trimmed V and J ends, which lost 1 base and 1 base, there was a span of 13 bases. Germline-derived CDR1 and CDR2 are MGHRA and YSYEKL. The CDR3 is 16 residues long. CDR3 sequence reads: CASSQAKPRANTEAFF. CDR3 coding DNA: TGCGCCAGCAGCCAAGCCAAACCCAGGGCGAACACTGAAGCTTTCTTT.

The gene calls are TRBV14 and TRBJ2-5, with 9 bases that match TRBD2. The CDR3 contains 15 residues. The ends lost 2 bases at V and 4 bases at J; junction bases unmatched: 5. The germline V gene has CDR1 SGHDN and CDR2 FVKESK. CDR3: CASSQYTSGLETQYF. In DNA form, the CDR3 reads TGTGCCAGCAGCCAATATACTAGCGGGTTAGAGACCCAGTACTTC.

The V and J genes are TRBV27 and TRBJ2-1; 11 bases agree with TRBD1. The germline CDR1 and CDR2 sequences are MNHEY and SMNVEV (reference sequence). The CDR3 runs 14 residues. Losses at the gene ends were 6 bases for V and 6 bases for J; bases not matched to a gene: 4. The CDR3 nucleotides read TGTGCCAGCAGGGGGACAGGGGGAATCAATGAGCAGTTCTTC. This gives the protein CASRGTGGINEQFF.

This clone has only a few counts. The rearrangement links TRBV11-3 to TRBJ2-5; 7 bases agree with TRBD1. Germline loops: CDR1 SGHNT, CDR2 YENEEA. The ends lost 5 bases at V and 5 bases at J; junction bases unmatched: 8. The CDR3 has 14 amino acids. CDR3 coding DNA: TGTGCCAGCAGCCTCAGAGGGGGCGGGGAGACCCAGTACTTC. Its translation is CASSLRGGGETQYF.

The chain couples TRBV7-9 to TRBJ2-1; D ambiguous. Germline V gene lookup returns CDR1 SEHNR and CDR2 FQNEAQ (reference sequence). Trimming pared 6 bases from V and 2 bases from J, leaving 14 bases between. The CDR3 is 15 amino acids. CDR3 DNA sequence: TGTGCCAGCAGACCTCTAGAGGTTCCCTACAATGAGCAGTTCTTC. Translation gives CASRPLEVPYNEQFF.

This chain connects TRBV3-1 (or the pseudogene TRBV3-2) to TRBJ1-5; D is perhaps TRBD1 (6 bases). Per germline, CDR1 LGHDT and CDR2 YNNKEL (reference sequence). Trimming took 3 bases from V and 6 from J, leaving 12 bases between them. The CDR3 spans 14 residues. The CDR3 nucleotides read TGTGCCAGCAGCCATGGACAGACCGGTCAGCCCCAGCATTTT. Its translation is CASSHGQTGQPQHF.

This clone was seen more than once but under ten times. The V call is TRBV7-6, the J call TRBJ1-3, with D uncertain. V lost 3 bases, J lost 1 base, and 13 bases lay in between. The CDR3 runs 16 residues. The germline V gene encodes CDR1 SGHVS and CDR2 FNYEAQ. The CDR3, as DNA: TGTGCCAGCAGCTTCAACAAAGCGGTATCTGGAAACACCATATATTTT. This sequence encodes CASSFNKAVSGNTIYF.

J is TRBJ2-5 and V is TRBV19; TRBD1 matches at 10 bases. The CDR3 has 14 amino acids. The V and J ends lost 5 bases and 8 bases, in that order; junction bases with no gene match: 8. Germline V gene data show CDR1 as LNHDA and CDR2 as SQIVND (reference sequence). CDR3 nucleotides: TGTGCCAGTAGTGGGATTGGACAGGGGGGAACCCAGTACTTC. This codes for CASSGIGQGGTQYF.

The V call is TRBV11-2, the J call TRBJ2-1; unclear D gene. Germline CDR1 reads SGHAT; CDR2 reads FQNNGV. With 7 bases removed from V and 0 bases from J, the gap between germline ends came to 16 bases. The CDR3 consists of 16 residues. This CDR3 is CASTRPLSTSYNEQFF. DNA for the CDR3: TGTGCCAGCACCCGCCCATTGAGTACCTCCTACAATGAGCAGTTCTTC.

The rearrangement joins TRBV21-1 to TRBJ2-1; TRBD2 is taken as the D call from the table, unchecked against the DNA. TRBV21-1 is a recognized pseudogene. The CDR3 has 21 residues. The CDR3 coding sequence is TGTGCCAGCAGCAAAGCGCCTATTCCTCTTACTAGCGGGAGCTCCTACAATGAGCAGTTCTTC. Translating it yields CASSKAPIPLTSGSSYNEQFF.

The genes are TRBV5-1 and TRBJ1-5; tentatively, D is TRBD1 (5 bases). CDR1 SGHRS and CDR2 YFSETQ come from the germline V gene. V was pared by 0 bases and J by 2 bases, with 12 bases between. This CDR3 has 16 amino acids. Here the CDR3 reads CASSLGARGGNQPQHF. The CDR3 region has the DNA TGCGCCAGCAGCTTGGGGGCTCGGGGGGGCAATCAGCCCCAGCATTTT. The whole variable domain, filled in from reference TRBV5-1 and TRBJ1-5, reads KAGVTQTPRYLIKTRGQQVTLSCSPISGHRSVSWYQQTPGQGLQFLFEYFSETQRNKGNFPGRFSGRQFSNSRSEMNVSTLELGDSALYLCASSLGARGGNQPQHFGDGTRLSIL.

The chain couples TRBV4-1 to TRBJ2-7; no definite D call. This CDR3 spans 15 amino acids. V shed 1 base and J shed 3 bases, with 13 bases lying between them. The germline gives CDR1 MGHRA, CDR2 YSYEKL. The CDR3 coding sequence is TGCGCCAGCAGCCAAGTTGAGTTGCTATTCTACGAGCAGTACTTC. Protein: CASSQVELLFYEQYF.

With respect to this clone: Germline and junction disagree at one end, which may indicate a read error. The chain recombines TRBV5-1 with TRBJ2-3; D unresolved. The germline V gene encodes CDR1 SGHRS and CDR2 YFSETQ. There are 13 residues in the CDR3. This CDR3 reads CASSLDGADTQYF. Here the CDR3 DNA reads TGCGCCAGCAGCTTGGACGGCGCGGATACACAGTATTTT.